These 18 T cell receptor beta chains came from one sample sequenced in a study of T-cell memory formation after mild COVID-19. Each CDR3 protein gets one entry after TCRdb re-called the 5' RACE reads with MiXCR. The table lists 250,000 to 350,000 distinct CDR3 sequences, around 16% of them singletons, with approximately 25% in the top ten. The sample was PBMCs or a T cell subset sorted from them (not recorded which). The origin of the receptors is a man in his late teens or twenties who had mild COVID-19 (a few samples of this study predate the infection). Cell type and time point are not known.

The chain is built from TRBV12-5 and TRBJ1-1, with D possibly matching TRBD1 (5 bases). V was shortened by 6 bases and J by 5 bases, with 13 bases between the two germline ends. Germline-derived CDR1 and CDR2 are LGHNT and FRNRAP. This CDR3 comprises 13 residues. CDR3 DNA sequence: TGTGCTAGTGGGAGCGGACATCTTACTGAAGCTTTCTTT. Amino acids: CASGSGHLTEAFF.

This clonotype was detected a few times. This rearrangement joins TRBV9 to TRBJ2-1, with no clear D. CDR3 size: 14 residues. The V gene's germline CDR1 is SGDLS and CDR2 YYNGEE. V was cut by 4 bases and J by 3 bases, with 11 bases left in between. In DNA form, the CDR3 reads TGTGCCAGCAGCCCAACTACGCGCTACAATGAGCAGTTCTTC. It translates to CASSPTTRYNEQFF.

CDR3 DNA: TGTGCCAGCAGCTTAGGTCCAGGGCGATACGAGCAGTACGTC. Its protein is CASSLGPGRYEQYV. J is TRBJ2-7 and V is TRBV11-2; a possible D gene is TRBD1 (5 bases). Germline V gene lookup returns CDR1 SGHAT and CDR2 FQNNGV. This CDR3 spans 14 amino acids. V lost 1 base and J lost 4, with 11 bases in between.

V and J are TRBV5-6 and TRBJ2-5; TRBD2 aligns across 7 bases. The V gene's germline CDR1 is SGHDT and CDR2 YYEEEE. The V gene end was trimmed by 1 base and the J gene end by 3 bases; junction bases not matched to a gene: 6. The length of the CDR3 is 15 residues. The CDR3 loop reads CASSLPHTSEETQYF. In DNA form, the CDR3 reads TGTGCCAGCAGCTTGCCTCATACTAGCGAAGAGACCCAGTACTTC.

The V call is TRBV12-3 or TRBV12-4, the J call TRBJ2-4, with D uncertain. The ends were cut back, 6 bases at V and 14 bases at J, with 5 bases in the middle. The CDR3 runs 8 residues. CDR3 sequence: CASREEYF. For the CDR3, the DNA is TGTGCCAGCAGAGAGGAGTACTTC.

This clonotype was counted ten times or more. This chain's CDR3 is CASSSRGGHSYEQYV. DNA for the CDR3: TGTGCCAGCAGCTCCCGCGGGGGGCACTCCTACGAGCAGTACGTC. The V call is TRBV7-2, the J call TRBJ2-7; TRBD2 agrees at 8 bases. Germline trimming cut 4 bases from V and 0 bases from J; bases unmatched to any gene: 5. The CDR3 has 15 residues. CDR1 is SGHTA and CDR2 is FQGNSA in the germline V gene.

The V gene is TRBV30, the J gene TRBJ1-2; 9 bases align to TRBD1. The V segment lost 1 base and the J segment 4 bases; nucleotides outside the gene matches: 13. This CDR3 spans 17 amino acids. Germline V gives CDR1 GTSNPN, CDR2 SVGIG (reference sequence). CDR3 residues: CAWSGNRGRRRVYGYTF. In DNA, the CDR3 is TGTGCCTGGAGTGGGAACAGGGGGCGCAGGAGGGTCTATGGCTACACCTTC.

The chain joins TRBV5-1 to TRBJ1-1; possible D gene TRBD1, 5 bases. In germline, CDR1 is SGHRS, CDR2 YFSETQ. There are 13 residues in the CDR3. V was clipped by 3 bases and J by 4 bases, with 10 bases between them. CDR3 residues: CASSSSGSTEAFF. CDR3 in DNA: TGCGCCAGCAGCTCGTCAGGGAGCACTGAAGCTTTCTTT.

This chain connects TRBV28 to TRBJ2-5, with D perhaps assigned TRBD1 or TRBD2 (5 bases each). Germline lookup yields CDR1 MDHEN and CDR2 SYDVKM. The length of the CDR3 is 13 residues. V was cut by 5 bases and J by 7 bases, with 14 bases left in between. The CDR3 sequence: CASSPLTGATQYF. In DNA, the CDR3 is TGTGCCAGCAGTCCTCTGACCGGGGCGACCCAGTACTTC.

This clonotype was observed a few times. The gene calls are TRBV5-1 and TRBJ2-3; no clear D gene. V lost 0 bases, J lost 3 bases, and 11 bases lay in between. This CDR3 has 15 residues. Germline V gives CDR1 SGHRS, CDR2 YFSETQ. In nucleotides, the CDR3 is TGCGCCAGCAGCTTGGTTGCACCGGTGACAGATACGCAGTATTTT. This codes for CASSLVAPVTDTQYF.

This clonotype has more than one count but fewer than ten. The chain couples TRBV25-1 to TRBJ2-6; D assignment may be TRBD1 or TRBD2 (5 bases each). Germline V gives CDR1 MGHDK, CDR2 SYGVNS. There are 15 residues in the CDR3. The germline V and J ends were trimmed by 10 bases and 0 bases, with 13 bases remaining between them. The CDR3: CANPGPPSGANVLTF. DNA of the CDR3: TGTGCCAACCCGGGACCGCCCTCTGGGGCCAACGTCCTGACTTTC.

The genes are TRBV24-1 and TRBJ1-1, with D possibly matching TRBD1 (6 bases). The CDR3 spans 15 residues. Germline V lookup: CDR1 KGHDR, CDR2 SFDVKD. V was trimmed by 2 bases and J by 3 bases, leaving 12 bases between them. The DNA for the CDR3 is TGTGCCACCAGTGATTCGGGGGGCGAGCACACTGAAGCTTTCTTT. This gives the protein CATSDSGGEHTEAFF.

The chain's CDR3 is CSAPGQPNTEAFF. The CDR3 DNA sequence: TGCAGTGCCCCGGGACAGCCGAACACTGAAGCTTTCTTT. The V and J genes are TRBV20-1 and TRBJ1-1; 7 nucleotides agree with TRBD1. Germline trimming cut 6 bases from V and 1 base from J; bases unmatched to any gene: 5. This CDR3 is built from 13 residues. Germline CDR1 and CDR2: DFQATT and SNEGSKA (reference sequence).

The CDR3 loop reads CASGGQVRNIQYF. The DNA of the CDR3 is TGTGCCAGCGGAGGACAGGTTCGAAACATTCAGTACTTC. The gene calls are TRBV2 and TRBJ2-4, with 7 bases that match TRBD1. Germline loops: CDR1 SNHLY, CDR2 FYNNEI. The CDR3 spans 13 residues. The V gene end was trimmed by 8 bases and the J gene end by 6 bases; junction bases not matched to a gene: 7.

The table lists this clonotype with many counts. The chain carries TRBV11-2 and TRBJ1-6; possible D gene TRBD1, 5 bases. Germline V gene sequence: CDR1 SGHAT, CDR2 FQNNGV. The CDR3 extends over 14 amino acids. V gave up 0 bases and J gave up 10 bases, with 10 bases separating them. The CDR3 spells CASSLDRVFSPLHF. CDR3 DNA: TGTGCCAGCAGCTTAGACAGGGTTTTCTCACCCCTCCACTTT.

This rearrangement joins TRBV2 to TRBJ2-7; 8 bases are a match to TRBD1. Germline CDR1 SNHLY, CDR2 FYNNEI. Trimming removed 7 bases from V and 6 bases from J; junction bases left unmatched: 5. The CDR3 extends over 12 amino acids. The CDR3 coding sequence is TGTGCCAGCAAAGAGACAGGGGCCGAGCAGTACGTC. It is translated as CASKETGAEQYV.

This clonotype has only a few counts. The gene calls are TRBV7-2 and TRBJ2-3, with a weak D call TRBD1 (6 bases). Trimming pared 1 base from V and 4 bases from J, leaving 12 bases between. The CDR3 extends over 15 amino acids. Germline CDR1 is SGHTA and CDR2 is FQGNSA. The CDR3 DNA sequence: TGTGCCAGCAGCTTAGACGGACAGTCCCCAGATACGCAGTATTTT. Its translation: CASSLDGQSPDTQYF. The full variable domain, rest sourced from reference TRBV7-2 and TRBJ2-3, is GAGVSQSPSNKVTEKGKDVELRCDPISGHTALYWYRQSLGQGLEFLIYFQGNSAPDKSGLPSDRFSAERTGGSVSTLTIQRTQQEDSAVYLCASSLDGQSPDTQYFGPGTRLTVL.

The V and J genes are TRBV7-2 and TRBJ2-1; TRBD2 matches at 8 bases. This CDR3 region has 15 residues. Germline V gene lookup returns CDR1 SGHTA and CDR2 FQGNSA. Losses at the gene ends were 7 bases for V and 6 bases for J; bases not matched to a gene: 11. Here the CDR3 DNA reads TGTGCCAGCACCCTAGTCGGGGGGGCCCCCAATGAGCAGTTCTTC. It translates to CASTLVGGAPNEQFF.